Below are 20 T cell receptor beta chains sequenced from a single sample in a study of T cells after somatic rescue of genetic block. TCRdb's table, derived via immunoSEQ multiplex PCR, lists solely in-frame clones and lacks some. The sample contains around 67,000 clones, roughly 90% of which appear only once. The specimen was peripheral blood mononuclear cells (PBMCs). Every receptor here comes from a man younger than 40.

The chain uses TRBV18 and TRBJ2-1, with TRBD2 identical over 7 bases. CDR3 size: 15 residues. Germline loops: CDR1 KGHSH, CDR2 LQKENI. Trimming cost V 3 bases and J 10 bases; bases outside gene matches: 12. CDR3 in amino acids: CASSPRGRELIEQFF. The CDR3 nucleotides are TGTGCCAGCTCACCCCGCGGGCGGGAGCTGATCGAGCAGTTCTTC.

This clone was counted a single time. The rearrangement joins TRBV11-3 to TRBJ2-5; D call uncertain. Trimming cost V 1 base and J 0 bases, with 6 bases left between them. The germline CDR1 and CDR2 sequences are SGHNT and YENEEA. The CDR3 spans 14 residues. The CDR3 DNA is TGTGCCAGCAGCTTAGGTGGGAACCAAGAGACCCAGTACTTC. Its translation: CASSLGGNQETQYF.

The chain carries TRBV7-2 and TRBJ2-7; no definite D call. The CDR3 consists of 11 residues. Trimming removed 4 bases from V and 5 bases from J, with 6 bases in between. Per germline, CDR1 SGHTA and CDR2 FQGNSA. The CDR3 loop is CASSSVHEQYF. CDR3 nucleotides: TGTGCCAGCAGCTCGGTCCACGAGCAGTACTTC.

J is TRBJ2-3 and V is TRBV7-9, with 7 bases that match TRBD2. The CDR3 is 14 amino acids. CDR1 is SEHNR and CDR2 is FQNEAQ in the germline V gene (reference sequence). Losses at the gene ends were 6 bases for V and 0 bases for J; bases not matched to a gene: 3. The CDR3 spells CASSPSGSTDTQYF. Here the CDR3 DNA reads TGTGCCAGCAGTCCTAGCGGCAGCACAGATACGCAGTATTTT.

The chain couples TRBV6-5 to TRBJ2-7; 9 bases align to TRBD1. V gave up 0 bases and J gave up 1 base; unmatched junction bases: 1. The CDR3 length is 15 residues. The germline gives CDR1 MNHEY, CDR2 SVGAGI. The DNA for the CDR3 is TGTGCCAGCAGTTACTCGGGGACAGGGTCCTACGAGCAGTACTTC. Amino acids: CASSYSGTGSYEQYF.

CDR3 residues: CASSGQGGYGYTF. DNA of the CDR3: TGTGCCAGCAGTGGACAGGGTGGCTATGGCTACACCTTC. This chain links TRBV6-1 with TRBJ1-2; 7 bases fit TRBD1. V trimming: 4 bases; J trimming: 4 bases; junction bases outside the gene matches: 3. The CDR3 covers 13 residues. Germline CDR1 reads MNHNS; CDR2 reads SASEGT.

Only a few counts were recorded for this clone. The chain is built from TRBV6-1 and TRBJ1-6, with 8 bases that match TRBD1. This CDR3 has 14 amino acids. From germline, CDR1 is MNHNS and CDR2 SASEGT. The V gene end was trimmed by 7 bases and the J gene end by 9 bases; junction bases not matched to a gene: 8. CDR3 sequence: CASTSDRGASPLHF. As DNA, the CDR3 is TGTGCCAGCACTTCCGACAGGGGAGCTTCACCCCTCCACTTT.

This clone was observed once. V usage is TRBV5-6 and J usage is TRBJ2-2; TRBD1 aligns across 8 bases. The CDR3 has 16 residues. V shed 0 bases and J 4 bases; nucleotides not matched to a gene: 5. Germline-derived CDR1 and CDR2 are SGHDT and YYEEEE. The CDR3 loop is CASSLGTGTVTGELFF. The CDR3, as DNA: TGTGCCAGCAGCTTGGGGACAGGGACCGTCACCGGGGAGCTGTTTTTT.

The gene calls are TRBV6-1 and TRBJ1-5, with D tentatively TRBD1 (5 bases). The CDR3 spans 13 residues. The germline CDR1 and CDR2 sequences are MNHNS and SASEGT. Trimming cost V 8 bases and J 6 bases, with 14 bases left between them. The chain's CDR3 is CASLSRVGQPQHF. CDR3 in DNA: TGTGCCAGCCTCAGCAGGGTTGGTCAGCCCCAGCATTTT.

The CDR3 reads CASSGTVSSGNTIYF. The CDR3 region has the DNA TGTGCCAGCTCAGGGACAGTCAGCTCTGGAAACACCATATATTTT. V is TRBV18 and J is TRBJ1-3; 7 bases are shared with TRBD1. CDR1 and CDR2 (germline): KGHSH, LQKENI. The CDR3 covers 15 residues. V lost 5 bases to trimming and J lost 0 bases; unmatched junction nucleotides: 4.

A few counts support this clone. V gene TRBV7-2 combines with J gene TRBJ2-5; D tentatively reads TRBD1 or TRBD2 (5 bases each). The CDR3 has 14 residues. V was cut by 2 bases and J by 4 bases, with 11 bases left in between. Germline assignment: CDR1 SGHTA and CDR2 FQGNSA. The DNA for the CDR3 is TGTGCCAGCAGCTTACTCGGGGCCTCAGAGACCCAGTACTTC. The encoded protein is CASSLLGASETQYF.

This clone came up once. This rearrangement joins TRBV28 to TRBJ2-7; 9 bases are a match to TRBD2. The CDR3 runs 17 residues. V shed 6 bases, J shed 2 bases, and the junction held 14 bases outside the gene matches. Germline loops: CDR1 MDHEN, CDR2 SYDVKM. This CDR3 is CASSLYSLAGGTYEQYF. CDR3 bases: TGTGCCAGCAGCCTATACTCTCTGGCGGGAGGGACCTACGAGCAGTACTTC.

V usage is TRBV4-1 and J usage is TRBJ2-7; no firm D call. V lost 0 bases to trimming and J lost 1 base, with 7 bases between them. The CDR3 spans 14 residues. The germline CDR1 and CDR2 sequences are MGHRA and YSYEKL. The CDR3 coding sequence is TGCGCCAGCAGCCAAGATCCTTCTTCCTACGAGCAGTACTTC. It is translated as CASSQDPSSYEQYF.

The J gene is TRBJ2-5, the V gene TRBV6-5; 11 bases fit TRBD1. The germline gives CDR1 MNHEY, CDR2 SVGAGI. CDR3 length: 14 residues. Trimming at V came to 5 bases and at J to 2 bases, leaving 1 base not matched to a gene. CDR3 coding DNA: TGTGCCAGCAGTCGGGACAGGGGGCAAGAGACCCAGTACTTC. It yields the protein CASSRDRGQETQYF.

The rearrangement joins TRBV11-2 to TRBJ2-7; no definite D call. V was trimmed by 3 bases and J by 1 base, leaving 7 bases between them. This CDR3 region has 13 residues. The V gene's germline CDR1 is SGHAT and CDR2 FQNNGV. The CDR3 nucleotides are TGTGCCAGCAGCTTTAGTACGTCCTACGAGCAGTACTTC. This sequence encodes CASSFSTSYEQYF.

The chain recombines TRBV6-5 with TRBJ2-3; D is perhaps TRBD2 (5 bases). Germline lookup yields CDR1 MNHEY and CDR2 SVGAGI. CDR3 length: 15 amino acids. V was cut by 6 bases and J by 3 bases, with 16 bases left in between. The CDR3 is CASSSSGVGTDTQYF. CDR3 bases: TGTGCCAGCAGCTCCTCCGGGGTTGGGACAGATACGCAGTATTTT.

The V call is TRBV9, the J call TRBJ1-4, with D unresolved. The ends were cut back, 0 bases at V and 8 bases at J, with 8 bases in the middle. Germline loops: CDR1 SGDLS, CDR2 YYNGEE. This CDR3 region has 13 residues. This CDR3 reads CASSVDVGEKLFF. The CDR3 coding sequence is TGTGCCAGCAGCGTAGACGTGGGGGAAAAACTGTTTTTT. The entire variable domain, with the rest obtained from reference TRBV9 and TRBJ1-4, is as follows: DSGVTQTPKHLITATGQRVTLRCSPRSGDLSVYWYQQSLDQGLQFLIQYYNGEERAKGNILERFSAQQFPDLHSELNLSSLELGDSALYFCASSVDVGEKLFFGSGTQLSVL.

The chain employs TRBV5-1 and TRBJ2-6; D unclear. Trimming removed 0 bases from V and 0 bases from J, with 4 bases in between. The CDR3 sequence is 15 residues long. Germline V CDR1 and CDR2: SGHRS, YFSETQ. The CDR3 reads CASSLGSSGANVLTF. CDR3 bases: TGCGCCAGCAGCTTGGGCAGCTCTGGGGCCAACGTCCTGACTTTC.

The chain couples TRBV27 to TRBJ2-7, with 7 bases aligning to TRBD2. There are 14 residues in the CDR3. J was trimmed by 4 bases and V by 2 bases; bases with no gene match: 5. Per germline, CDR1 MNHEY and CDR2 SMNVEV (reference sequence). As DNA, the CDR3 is TGTGCCAGCAGTTTAGACCCGGGGGGTTACGAGCAGTACTTC. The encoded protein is CASSLDPGGYEQYF.

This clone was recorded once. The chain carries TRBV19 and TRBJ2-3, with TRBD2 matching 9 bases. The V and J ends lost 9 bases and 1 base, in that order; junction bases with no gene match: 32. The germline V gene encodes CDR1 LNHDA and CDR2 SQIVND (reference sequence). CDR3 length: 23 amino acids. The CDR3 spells CASGALAGKLGSLSPVRTDTQYF. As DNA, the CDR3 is TGTGCCAGCGGGGCCCTAGCGGGAAAACTTGGTTCGCTTTCTCCGGTGCGCACAGATACGCAGTATTTT.